The next 25 T cell receptor beta chains were all read from a single sample in a study of shared clonotypes between healthy human individuals. The assay was immunoSEQ multiplex PCR, and TCRdb's table has in-frame clones only and misses some. This sample has roughly 490,000 clones; 76% occur once, and the top ten carry 10% to 15%. Sequenced input: PBMCs. These receptors were collected from a woman in her thirties or forties in good health. Some clones in this sample may be carry-over from other donors' samples.

The CDR3 region is CASSQDLGWQGYEQYF. Here the CDR3 DNA reads TGCGCCAGCAGCCAAGATTTGGGGTGGCAGGGCTACGAGCAGTACTTC. The gene calls are TRBV4-3 and TRBJ2-7; possibly TRBD1 for D (5 bases). Germline V gene sequence: CDR1 LGHNA, CDR2 YSLEER. This CDR3 is 16 amino acids long. V lost 0 bases and J lost 3, with 15 bases in between.

CDR3 bases: TGCAGCGTCTATCCAGGGACCGACTCTGGGTGGACGCAGTATTTT. This translates into CSVYPGTDSGWTQYF. This chain links TRBV29-1 with TRBJ2-3; D is possibly TRBD1 or TRBD2 (5 bases each). V dropped 6 bases and J dropped 9 bases, with 25 bases sitting between them. CDR1 is SQVTM, CDR2 ANQGSEA, per germline. The length of the CDR3 is 15 residues.

Concerning this clone: A far more abundant clone sits one base away, making this likely a read error. Other DNA sequences in the same sample also yield this CDR3. The V and J genes are TRBV7-3 and TRBJ1-1, with D possibly being TRBD1 (6 bases). Germline loops: CDR1 SGHTA, CDR2 FQGTGA. CDR3 size: 13 residues. Deletions cut 6 bases from V and 8 bases from J, with 16 bases between. The CDR3 reads CASSILRGGEAFF. The CDR3 nucleotides are TGTGCCAGCAGTATTCTCAGGGGCGGAGAAGCTTTCTTT.

This chain links TRBV6-6 with TRBJ1-5; 7 bases agree with TRBD1. Germline V lookup: CDR1 MNHNY, CDR2 SVGAGI (reference sequence). The J segment lost 7 bases and the V segment lost 5 bases, leaving 14 bases of the junction unmatched. This CDR3 comprises 16 residues. DNA of the CDR3: TGTGCCAGCAGTCGACAGGGTTTAGGCGGAGGACAGCCCCAGCATTTT. Its translation is CASSRQGLGGGQPQHF.

The rearrangement links TRBV29-1 to TRBJ1-1, with unresolved D. Germline assignment: CDR1 SQVTM and CDR2 ANQGSEA. CDR3 size: 11 residues. Trimming removed 3 bases at V and 5 bases at J, with 7 bases between. The CDR3 region has the DNA TGCAGCGTTGACCCAACGACTGAAGCTTTCTTT. It is translated as CSVDPTTEAFF.

V gene TRBV10-1 combines with J gene TRBJ2-3, with 7 bases aligning to TRBD2. There are 14 residues in the CDR3. Germline V lookup: CDR1 WNHNN, CDR2 SYGVQD (reference sequence). Germline trimming cut 5 bases from V and 0 bases from J; bases unmatched to any gene: 2. Written as DNA, the CDR3 is TGCGCCAGCAGTAGCGGGACTAGCACAGATACGCAGTATTTT. This codes for CASSSGTSTDTQYF.

This clone was seen a handful of times. The rearrangement joins TRBV9 to TRBJ2-7; 9 bases map to TRBD2. The germline CDR1 and CDR2 sequences are SGDLS and YYNGEE. The CDR3 has 14 residues. Trimming removed 2 bases from V and 4 bases from J; junction bases left unmatched: 4. The chain's CDR3 is CASSVSGSRYEQYF. The CDR3 DNA follows: TGTGCCAGCAGCGTTAGCGGGAGTAGGTACGAGCAGTACTTC. Drawing the rest from reference TRBV9 and TRBJ2-7, the complete variable domain is DSGVTQTPKHLITATGQRVTLRCSPRSGDLSVYWYQQSLDQGLQFLIQYYNGEERAKGNILERFSAQQFPDLHSELNLSSLELGDSALYFCASSVSGSRYEQYFGPGTRLTVT.

V gene TRBV27 combines with J gene TRBJ2-6; no definite D call. The CDR3 is 15 amino acids. The V and J ends lost 3 bases and 2 bases respectively, with 8 bases between them. Germline lookup yields CDR1 MNHEY and CDR2 SMNVEV (reference sequence). CDR3 amino acids: CASSFGRAGANVLTF. CDR3 in DNA: TGTGCCAGCAGTTTTGGCCGGGCTGGGGCCAACGTCCTGACTTTC.

The chain combines TRBV18 with TRBJ2-7; 10 nucleotides match TRBD2. Germline V gene data show CDR1 as KGHSH and CDR2 as LQKENI. The CDR3 consists of 15 residues. With 2 bases clipped from V and 4 bases from J, the junction kept 5 bases outside the gene matches. Written as DNA, the CDR3 is TGTGCCAGCTCACCAGAGACTAGCGGGTCTTACGAGCAGTACTTC. Translating gives CASSPETSGSYEQYF.

In regard to this clone: This CDR3 is also generated by other DNA sequences in the sample. The chain joins TRBV9 to TRBJ2-7; the D gene is possibly TRBD2 (6 bases). The CDR3 sequence is 15 residues long. The germline V gene has CDR1 SGDLS and CDR2 YYNGEE. Trimming removed 0 bases at V and 0 bases at J, with 10 bases between. CDR3 residues: CASSVGRGNSYEQYF. The DNA for the CDR3 is TGTGCCAGCAGCGTAGGCCGCGGGAACTCCTACGAGCAGTACTTC.

This clone was seen only a few times. The gene calls are TRBV30 and TRBJ1-2; no clear D gene. The CDR3 loop spans 13 amino acids. The V and J ends lost 1 base and 4 bases respectively, with 10 bases between them. CDR1 GTSNPN and CDR2 SVGIG come from the germline V gene (reference sequence). The CDR3 nucleotides read TGTGCCTGGAGTGGGGGTCTCGGCTATGGCTACACCTTC. This sequence encodes CAWSGGLGYGYTF.

This clone was counted between two and nine times. The V gene is TRBV10-3, the J gene TRBJ2-2; 11 nucleotides align to TRBD2. There are 16 residues in the CDR3. The trim removed 8 bases at V and 4 bases at J, leaving 9 bases unmatched. The V gene's germline CDR1 is ENHRY and CDR2 SYGVKD. This CDR3 reads CAIGDTSGRGTGELFF. In DNA form, the CDR3 reads TGTGCCATCGGGGATACTAGCGGGAGAGGCACCGGGGAGCTGTTTTTT.

Ten or more counts support this clone. Other nucleotide sequences in the sample specify the same CDR3. The CDR3 region is CASSLTPPGTSRHEQYF. CDR3 coding DNA: TGTGCCAGCAGCTTAACGCCCCCCGGGACTAGCAGGCACGAGCAGTACTTC. The rearrangement joins TRBV7-3 to TRBJ2-7, with 9 bases that match TRBD2. V was clipped by 0 bases and J by 5 bases; unmatched bases: 11. Germline loops: CDR1 SGHTA, CDR2 FQGTGA. The CDR3 has 17 residues.

J is TRBJ1-5 and V is TRBV15; no definite D call. Trimming left V 0 bases short and J 3 bases short, with 6 bases between. Looked up from germline, CDR1 is LNHNV and CDR2 is YYDKDF (reference sequence). The CDR3 is 14 residues long. CDR3 bases: TGTGCCACCAGCAGAGACGTGTACAATCAGCCCCAGCATTTT. Protein product: CATSRDVYNQPQHF.

The chain carries TRBV28 and TRBJ2-7; 12 bases agree with TRBD2. J was trimmed by 5 bases and V by 3 bases; bases with no gene match: 5. CDR3 length: 15 residues. Per germline, CDR1 MDHEN and CDR2 SYDVKM. The chain's CDR3 is CASSFVLAGGNEQYF. The CDR3 DNA reads TGTGCCAGCAGTTTTGTTCTAGCGGGAGGGAACGAGCAGTACTTC.

The chain is built from TRBV11-2 and TRBJ1-1; TRBD1 matches 8 bases. Germline values: CDR1 SGHAT, CDR2 FQNNGV. The CDR3 sequence is 15 residues long. Trimming removed 4 bases from V and 4 bases from J; junction bases left unmatched: 8. The CDR3 loop is CASSSPITGGTEAFF. The CDR3 DNA sequence: TGTGCCAGCAGCTCGCCAATCACAGGGGGCACTGAAGCTTTCTTT.

This clone was found many times. V gene TRBV11-2 combines with J gene TRBJ1-1, with TRBD1 identical over 8 bases. In germline, CDR1 is SGHAT, CDR2 FQNNGV. CDR3 length equals 12 residues. With V trimmed by 6 bases and J by 8 bases, 5 bases remained unmatched. CDR3 DNA: TGTGCCAGCAGATACCGGACAGGGGAAGCTTTCTTT. Translating gives CASRYRTGEAFF.

The rearrangement joins TRBV28 to TRBJ1-5, with a weak D call TRBD1 (5 bases). The CDR3 length is 14 residues. The V end lost 3 bases, the J end lost 6 bases, and 12 bases lay between the germline ends. Germline loops: CDR1 MDHEN, CDR2 SYDVKM. DNA for the CDR3: TGTGCCAGCAGTTTTCGGGGCCCGGCTCAGCCCCAGCATTTT. Protein: CASSFRGPAQPQHF.

The chain recombines TRBV25-1 with TRBJ2-3; 8 bases are a match to TRBD1. Germline values: CDR1 MGHDK, CDR2 SYGVNS. The CDR3 has 17 amino acids. With 0 bases clipped from V and 6 bases from J, the junction kept 11 bases outside the gene matches. CDR3: CASSEYWAGGQGDTQYF. The CDR3 region has the DNA TGTGCCAGCAGTGAATACTGGGCAGGGGGCCAGGGGGATACGCAGTATTTT. Supplemented by reference TRBV25-1 and TRBJ2-3, the full variable domain reads EADIYQTPRYLVIGTGKKITLECSQTMGHDKMYWYQQDPGMELHLIHYSYGVNSTEKGDLSSESTVSRIRTEHFPLTLESARPSHTSQYLCASSEYWAGGQGDTQYFGPGTRLTVL.

The gene calls are TRBV19 and TRBJ2-7; either TRBD1 or TRBD2 may fit D (5 bases each). The CDR3 loop spans 14 amino acids. The germline V gene encodes CDR1 LNHDA and CDR2 SQIVND (reference sequence). V was trimmed by 3 bases and J by 7 bases, leaving 16 bases between them. The DNA for the CDR3 is TGTGCCAGTAGTATGATCGGGACCCGCATGGAGCAGTACTTC. The encoded protein is CASSMIGTRMEQYF.

The chain uses TRBV9 and TRBJ1-3; the D gene is possibly TRBD1 (6 bases). V lost 3 bases, J lost 4 bases, and 14 bases lay in between. The CDR3 has 15 residues. The germline V gene encodes CDR1 SGDLS and CDR2 YYNGEE. CDR3 bases: TGTGCCAGCAGCGCCCTGACAGGTTCCGGAAACACCATATATTTT. Protein: CASSALTGSGNTIYF.

This clone came up once. The chain links TRBV7-8 to TRBJ1-1; a possible D gene is TRBD1 (5 bases). This CDR3 comprises 13 residues. Trimming removed 0 bases from V and 4 bases from J, with 6 bases in between. Germline V lookup: CDR1 SGHVS, CDR2 FQNEAQ. The CDR3 DNA reads TGTGCCAGCAGCTTAGCAGGGGTCACTGAAGCTTTCTTT. It specifies CASSLAGVTEAFF.

The chain combines TRBV23-1 with TRBJ2-5; perhaps D is TRBD1 or TRBD2 (5 bases each). TRBV23-1 has ORF status, its function being uncertain. Trimming took off 4 bases at V and 2 bases at J, with 14 bases between the two ends. This CDR3 region has 15 residues. The CDR3 sequence: CASSRRGPIQETQYF. CDR3 nucleotide sequence: TGCGCCAGCAGTCGTCGGGGACCAATACAAGAGACCCAGTACTTC.

The CDR3 region is CASSRTSGNRNEQFF. In nucleotides, the CDR3 is TGTGCCAGCAGCCGGACTAGCGGGAATAGGAATGAGCAGTTCTTC. The V call is TRBV7-2, the J call TRBJ2-1; TRBD2 matches 12 bases. V lost 5 bases and J lost 7; bases outside the gene matches: 6. This CDR3 comprises 15 residues. CDR1 is SGHTA, CDR2 FQGNSA, per germline.

This sequence joins TRBV5-1 and TRBJ2-1; D is possibly TRBD2 (6 bases). Germline lookup yields CDR1 SGHRS and CDR2 YFSETQ. Trimming removed 1 base from V and 9 bases from J, with 20 bases in between. The CDR3 extends over 16 amino acids. CDR3 nucleotides: TGCGCCAGCAGCTTGCGGCGGGACCCCATCTCGGGTGAGCAGTTCTTC. It codes for CASSLRRDPISGEQFF.